This paragraph reports one TCR beta chain. In its sample, this clonotype was seen a few times. Its binding antigen is unknown. The sample holds no much larger clone one base away, and base qualities are not on file. These data come from a study of early T cells in non-severe SARS-CoV-2 infection (dated by TCRdb to about 2021). Background for the entire study: TCR sequencing used bulk RNA from unsorted whole blood, so alpha and beta chains could not be paired. The paper as a whole reports these results and caveats: VDJdb matching was skewed toward anti-spike CD8 responses and likely underestimated virus-specific expansions by missing private and CD4 specificities.

The protocol used for the library was 5' RACE. Sequencer: NextSeq 500. Unique molecular identifiers were attached to individual cDNA molecules in the TCR library protocol so that sequencing error and PCR bias could be corrected. Both TCR alpha and beta chains were sequenced, and tight co-correlation was observed between alpha and beta sequence abundances in each sample. As for the original processing: Decombinator V4 was used to annotate TCR sequences for V gene, J gene and CDR3. TCRs were defined as expanded if a significant change between any two time points was detected under a Poisson model with p below 0.0001. TCR abundances were normalised to the total number of TCRs sequenced per sample and were expressed as counts per million. TRAV1-2 paired with TRAJ12, TRAJ20 or TRAJ33 defined MAIT TCRs, while TRAV10 paired with TRAJ18 defined iNKT TCRs. VDJdb, accessed on 1 November 2021, was searched for TCRs annotated for CMV, EBV and SARS-CoV-2, and TCRs annotated for more than one antigen were excluded. TCRdb trimmed public reads at Q25 via fastp, called clones via MiXCR and kept in-frame beta chains. Each entry is one CDR3 protein sequence, shown with its most common DNA and genes. It is TCRdb's table, rather than the study itself, that gives the V and J calls and clone size. The sample records around 52,000 distinct CDR3 sequences, approximately 12% of which are singletons. 2.5% to 3.5% of the sample lies in the top ten.

Set within a cohort of healthcare workers in London, UK, this nested case-control study involved weekly PCR testing of nasopharyngeal swabs along with blood sampling. Between 23 and 31 March 2020, the week of the UK lockdown, healthcare workers were enrolled and then followed up weekly for as long as 16 weeks. The CDR3 measures 13 amino acids from cysteine to phenylalanine. The read is trimmed to its CDR3 DNA, 39 bases read in frame from base 1. The germline V gene yields ENHRY for CDR1 and SYGVKD for CDR2. Here V drops 6 bases and J drops 0 bases, and the junction holds 2 bases not matched to any gene.

This receptor chain uses TRBV10-3 and TRBJ2-7, with 7 bases aligning to TRBD1. Specimen: whole blood. This TCR derives from an adult who was a healthcare worker with PCR-confirmed SARS-CoV-2 infection or an uninfected control (not recorded which). The CDR3 region: CAISRDSSYEQYF. The DNA sequence follows: TGTGCCATCAGCAGGGACAGCTCCTACGAGCAGTACTTC.